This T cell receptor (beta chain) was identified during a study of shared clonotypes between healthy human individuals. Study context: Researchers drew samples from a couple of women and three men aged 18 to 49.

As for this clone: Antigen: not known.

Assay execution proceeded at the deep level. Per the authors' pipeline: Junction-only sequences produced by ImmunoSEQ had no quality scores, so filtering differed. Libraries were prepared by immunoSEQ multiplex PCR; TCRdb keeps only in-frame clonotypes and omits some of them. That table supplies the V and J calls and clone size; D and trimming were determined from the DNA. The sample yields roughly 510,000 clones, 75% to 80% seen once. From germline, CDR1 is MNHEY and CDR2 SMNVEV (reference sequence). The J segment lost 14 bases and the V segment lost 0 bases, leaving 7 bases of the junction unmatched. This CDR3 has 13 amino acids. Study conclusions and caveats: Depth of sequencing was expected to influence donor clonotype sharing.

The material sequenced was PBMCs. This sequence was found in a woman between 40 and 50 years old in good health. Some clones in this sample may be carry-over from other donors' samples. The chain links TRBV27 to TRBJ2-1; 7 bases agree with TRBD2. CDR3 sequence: CASSLSSQRGEFF. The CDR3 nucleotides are TGTGCCAGCAGTTTATCGAGTCAACGGGGGGAGTTCTTC.